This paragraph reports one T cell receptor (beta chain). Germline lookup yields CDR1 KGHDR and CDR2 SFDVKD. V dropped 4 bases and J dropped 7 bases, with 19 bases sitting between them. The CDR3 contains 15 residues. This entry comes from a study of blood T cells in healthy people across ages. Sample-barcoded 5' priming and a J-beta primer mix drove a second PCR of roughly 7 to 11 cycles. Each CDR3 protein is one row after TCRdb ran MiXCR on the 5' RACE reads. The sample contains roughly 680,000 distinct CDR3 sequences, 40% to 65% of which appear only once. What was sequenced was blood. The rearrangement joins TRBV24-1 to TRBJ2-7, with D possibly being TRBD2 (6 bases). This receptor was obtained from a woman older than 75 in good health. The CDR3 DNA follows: TGTGCCACCAGTGAGGCCGGGACTCCGTGGAATGAGCAGTACTTC. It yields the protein CATSEAGTPWNEQYF.